This entry concerns a single T cell receptor (beta chain). Its antigen is currently unknown. The record originates from a study of response to subunit inactivated influenza vaccine. Study conclusions and caveats: Few new T cells, the authors suggested, are recruited by each seasonal influenza vaccination.

The V gene lost 3 bases and the J gene lost 2 bases, with 9 bases spanning the gap. CDR3 length: 14 residues. TCRdb analysed the RT-PCR reads with MiXCR anew, one entry per CDR3 protein. The sample carries 180,000 or so distinct CDR3 sequences, over 9.5% recorded once. The same sample was also studied in work on T cells expressing NK-cell markers. As that study records: TCR beta cDNA was made by 5'RACE template switching with UMIs. Obtained from sorted CD3+CD56+NKG2C+, CD3+CD56+NKG2C- and CD3+CD56-NKG2C+ T cells were the TCR beta repertoires. Whether the expanded NKG2C+ T cell clones recognized HCMV remained unclear.

The chain links TRBV12-3 or TRBV12-4 to TRBJ2-3; D is undetermined. The receptor's source is a man aged 45 to 65 who received an inactivated influenza vaccine. Material: CD8+ T cells sorted from PBMCs, obtained 12 days after vaccination. CDR3 loop: CASSFFPDTDTQYF. In nucleotides, the CDR3 is TGTGCCAGCAGTTTCTTCCCGGACACAGATACGCAGTATTTT.